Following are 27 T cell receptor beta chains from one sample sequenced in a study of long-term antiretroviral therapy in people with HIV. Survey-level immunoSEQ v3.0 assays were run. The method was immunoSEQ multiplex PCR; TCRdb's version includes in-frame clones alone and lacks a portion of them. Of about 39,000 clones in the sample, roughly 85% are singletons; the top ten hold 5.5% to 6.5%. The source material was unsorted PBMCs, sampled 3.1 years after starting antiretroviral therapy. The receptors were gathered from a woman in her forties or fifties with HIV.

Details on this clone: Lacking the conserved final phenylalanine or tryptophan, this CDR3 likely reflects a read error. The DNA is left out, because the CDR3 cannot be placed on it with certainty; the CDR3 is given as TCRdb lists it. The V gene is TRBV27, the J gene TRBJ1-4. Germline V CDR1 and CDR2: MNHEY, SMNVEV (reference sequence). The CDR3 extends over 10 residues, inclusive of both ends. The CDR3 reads CASSPQMTAR.

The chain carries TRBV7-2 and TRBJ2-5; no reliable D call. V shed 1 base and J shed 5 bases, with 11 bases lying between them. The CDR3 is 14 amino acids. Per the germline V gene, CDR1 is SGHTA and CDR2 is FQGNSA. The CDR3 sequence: CASSLDGGPETQYF. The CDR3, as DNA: TGTGCCAGCAGCTTAGATGGCGGTCCTGAGACCCAGTACTTC.

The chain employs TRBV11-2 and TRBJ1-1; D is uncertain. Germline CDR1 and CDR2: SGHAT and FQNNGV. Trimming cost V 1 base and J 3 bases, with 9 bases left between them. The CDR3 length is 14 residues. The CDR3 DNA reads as TGTGCCAGCAGCTTAGTAGGCGGGGACACTGAAGCTTTCTTT. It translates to CASSLVGGDTEAFF.

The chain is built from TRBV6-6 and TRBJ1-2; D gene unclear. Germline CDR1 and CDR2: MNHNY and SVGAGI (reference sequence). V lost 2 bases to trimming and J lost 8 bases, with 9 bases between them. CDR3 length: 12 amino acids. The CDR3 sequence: CASSYLEEGYTF. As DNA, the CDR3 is TGTGCCAGCAGTTACCTCGAGGAAGGCTACACCTTC.

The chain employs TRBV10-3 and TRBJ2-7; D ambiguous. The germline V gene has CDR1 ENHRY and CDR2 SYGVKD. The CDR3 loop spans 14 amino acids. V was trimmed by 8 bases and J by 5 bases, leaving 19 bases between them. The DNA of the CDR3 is TGTGCCATCCGCTTTCGCAACGCGACCAACGAGCAGTACTTC. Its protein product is CAIRFRNATNEQYF.

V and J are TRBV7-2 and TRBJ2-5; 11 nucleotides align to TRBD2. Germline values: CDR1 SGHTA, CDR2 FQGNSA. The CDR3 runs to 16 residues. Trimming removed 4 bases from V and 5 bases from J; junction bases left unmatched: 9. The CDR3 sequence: CASSSSTSGARETQYF. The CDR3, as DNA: TGTGCCAGCAGCTCCTCGACTAGCGGGGCGAGGGAGACCCAGTACTTC.

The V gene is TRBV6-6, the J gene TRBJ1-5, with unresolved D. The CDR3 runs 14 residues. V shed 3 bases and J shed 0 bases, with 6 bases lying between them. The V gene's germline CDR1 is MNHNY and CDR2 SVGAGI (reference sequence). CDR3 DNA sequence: TGTGCCAGCAGTTATTCCGTTAGCAATCAGCCCCAGCATTTT. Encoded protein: CASSYSVSNQPQHF.

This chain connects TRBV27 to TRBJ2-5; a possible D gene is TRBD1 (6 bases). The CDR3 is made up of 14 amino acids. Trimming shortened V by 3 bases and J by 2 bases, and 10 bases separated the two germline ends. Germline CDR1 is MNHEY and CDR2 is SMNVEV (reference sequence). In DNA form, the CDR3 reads TGTGCCAGCAGTTTCCAGGGGACGCAAGAGACCCAGTACTTC. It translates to CASSFQGTQETQYF.

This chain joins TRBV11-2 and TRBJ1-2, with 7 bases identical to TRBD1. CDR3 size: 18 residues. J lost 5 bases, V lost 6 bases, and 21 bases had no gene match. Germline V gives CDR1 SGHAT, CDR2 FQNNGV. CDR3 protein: CASRRIKNPTGEGYGYTF. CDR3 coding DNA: TGTGCCAGCAGGCGCATAAAGAACCCTACAGGGGAGGGATATGGCTACACCTTC.

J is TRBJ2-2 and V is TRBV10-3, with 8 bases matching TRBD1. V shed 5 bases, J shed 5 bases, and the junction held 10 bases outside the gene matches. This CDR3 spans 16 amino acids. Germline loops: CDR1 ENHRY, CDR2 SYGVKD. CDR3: CAISSAPGGNTGELFF. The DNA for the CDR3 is TGTGCCATCAGTTCTGCGCCAGGGGGCAATACCGGGGAGCTGTTTTTT.

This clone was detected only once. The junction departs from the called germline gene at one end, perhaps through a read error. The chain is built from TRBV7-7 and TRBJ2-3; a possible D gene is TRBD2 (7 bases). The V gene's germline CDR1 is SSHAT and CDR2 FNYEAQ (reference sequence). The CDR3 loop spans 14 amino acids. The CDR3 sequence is CASSPSGGPDTQYF. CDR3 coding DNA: TGTGCTAGCAGCCCTTCCGGGGGGCCAGATACGCAGTATTTT.

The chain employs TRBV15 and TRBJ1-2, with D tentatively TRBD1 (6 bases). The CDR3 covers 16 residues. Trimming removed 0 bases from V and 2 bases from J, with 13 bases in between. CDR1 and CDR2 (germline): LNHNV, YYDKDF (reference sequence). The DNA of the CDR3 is TGTGCCACCAGCAGAGATAAGGGACAAAGAAACTATGGCTACACCTTC. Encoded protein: CATSRDKGQRNYGYTF.

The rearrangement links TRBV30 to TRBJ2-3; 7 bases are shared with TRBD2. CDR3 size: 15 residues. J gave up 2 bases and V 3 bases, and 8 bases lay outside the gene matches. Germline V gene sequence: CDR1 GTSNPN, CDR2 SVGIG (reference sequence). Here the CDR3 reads CAWREPGGYTDTQYF. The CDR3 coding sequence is TGTGCCTGGAGGGAGCCGGGGGGATACACAGATACGCAGTATTTT.

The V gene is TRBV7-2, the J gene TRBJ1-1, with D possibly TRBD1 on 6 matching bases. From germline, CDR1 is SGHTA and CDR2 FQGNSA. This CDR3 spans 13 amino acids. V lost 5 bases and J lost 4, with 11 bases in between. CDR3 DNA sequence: TGTGCCAGCAGCACAGGACAGCTCACTGAAGCTTTCTTT. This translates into CASSTGQLTEAFF.

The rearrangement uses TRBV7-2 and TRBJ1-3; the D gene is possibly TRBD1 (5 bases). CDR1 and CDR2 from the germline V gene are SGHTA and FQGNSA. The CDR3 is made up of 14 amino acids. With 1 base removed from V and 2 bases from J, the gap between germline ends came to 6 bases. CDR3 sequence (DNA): TGTGCCAGCAGCTTAGGGGACCCTGGAAACACCATATATTTT. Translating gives CASSLGDPGNTIYF.

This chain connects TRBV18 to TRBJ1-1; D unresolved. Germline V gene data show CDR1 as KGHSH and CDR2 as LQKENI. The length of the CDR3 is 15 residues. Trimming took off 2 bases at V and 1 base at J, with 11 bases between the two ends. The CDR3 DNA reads TGTGCCAGCTCACCAAGTAACAACCCGAACACTGAAGCTTTCTTT. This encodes CASSPSNNPNTEAFF.

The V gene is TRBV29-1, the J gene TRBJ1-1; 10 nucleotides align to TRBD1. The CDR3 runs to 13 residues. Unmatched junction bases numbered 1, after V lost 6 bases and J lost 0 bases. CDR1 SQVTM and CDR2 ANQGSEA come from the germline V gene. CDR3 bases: TGCAGCGTGGACAGGGGGATGAACACTGAAGCTTTCTTT. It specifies CSVDRGMNTEAFF. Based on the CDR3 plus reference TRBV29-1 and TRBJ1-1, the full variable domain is SAVISQKPSRDICQRGTSLTIQCQVDSQVTMMFWYRQQPGQSLTLIATANQGSEATYESGFVIDKFPISRPNLTFSTLTVSNMSPEDSSIYLCSVDRGMNTEAFFGQGTRLTVV.

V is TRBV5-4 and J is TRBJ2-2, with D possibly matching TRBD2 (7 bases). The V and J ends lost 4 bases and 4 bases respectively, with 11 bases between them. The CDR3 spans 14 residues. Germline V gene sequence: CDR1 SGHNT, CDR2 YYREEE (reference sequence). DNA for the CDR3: TGTGCCAGCAGCAACAGGGAGGGCACCGGGGAGCTGTTTTTT. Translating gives CASSNREGTGELFF.

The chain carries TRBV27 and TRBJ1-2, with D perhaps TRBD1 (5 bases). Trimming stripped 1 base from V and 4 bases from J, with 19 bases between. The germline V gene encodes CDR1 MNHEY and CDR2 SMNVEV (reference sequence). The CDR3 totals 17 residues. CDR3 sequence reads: CASSLFWQGSASYGYTF. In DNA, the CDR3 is TGTGCCAGCAGTTTATTTTGGCAGGGATCGGCGAGCTATGGCTACACCTTC.

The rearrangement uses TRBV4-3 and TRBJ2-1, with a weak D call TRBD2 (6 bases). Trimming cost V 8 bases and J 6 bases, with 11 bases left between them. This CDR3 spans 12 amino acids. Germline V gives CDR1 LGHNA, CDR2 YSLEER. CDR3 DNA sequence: TGCGCCAGCGGTTCCGGGGGCAATGAGCAGTTCTTC. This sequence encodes CASGSGGNEQFF.

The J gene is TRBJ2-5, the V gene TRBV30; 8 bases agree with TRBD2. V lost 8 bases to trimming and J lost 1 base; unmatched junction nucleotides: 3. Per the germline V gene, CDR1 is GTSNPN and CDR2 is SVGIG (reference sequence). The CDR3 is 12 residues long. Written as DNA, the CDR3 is TGTGCCGGAGGGACTAGCCAAGAGACCCAGTACTTC. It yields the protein CAGGTSQETQYF.

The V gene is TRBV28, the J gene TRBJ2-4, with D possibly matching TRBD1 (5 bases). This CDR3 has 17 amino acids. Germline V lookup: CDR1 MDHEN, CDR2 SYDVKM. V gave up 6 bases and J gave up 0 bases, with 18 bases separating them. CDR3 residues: CASRATGIFLAKNIQYF. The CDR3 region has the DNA TGTGCCAGCAGGGCAACAGGAATTTTTTTAGCCAAAAACATTCAGTACTTC.

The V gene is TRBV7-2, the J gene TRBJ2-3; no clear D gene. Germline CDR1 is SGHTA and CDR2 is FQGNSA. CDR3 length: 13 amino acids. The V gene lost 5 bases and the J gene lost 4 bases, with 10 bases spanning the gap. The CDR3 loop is CASSRIEADTQYF. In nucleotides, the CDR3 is TGTGCCAGCAGCCGCATAGAGGCAGATACGCAGTATTTT.

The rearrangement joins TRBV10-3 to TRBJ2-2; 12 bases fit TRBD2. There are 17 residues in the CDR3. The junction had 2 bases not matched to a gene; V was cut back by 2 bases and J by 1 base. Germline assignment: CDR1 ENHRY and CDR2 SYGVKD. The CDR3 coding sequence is TGTGCCATCAGTGAGCCGGGACTAGCGGGGAACACCGGGGAGCTGTTTTTT. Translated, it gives CAISEPGLAGNTGELFF.

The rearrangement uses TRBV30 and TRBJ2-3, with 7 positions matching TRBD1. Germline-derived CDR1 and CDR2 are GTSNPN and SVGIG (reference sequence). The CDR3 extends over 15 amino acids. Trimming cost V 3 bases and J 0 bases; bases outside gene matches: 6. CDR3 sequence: CAWSGDSSSTDTQYF. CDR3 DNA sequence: TGTGCCTGGAGCGGGGACAGCTCGAGCACAGATACGCAGTATTTT.

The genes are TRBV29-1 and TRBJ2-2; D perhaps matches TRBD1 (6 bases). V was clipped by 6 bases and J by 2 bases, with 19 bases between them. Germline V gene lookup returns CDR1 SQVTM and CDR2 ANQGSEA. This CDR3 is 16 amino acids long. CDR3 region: CSVRKAGAPNTGELFF. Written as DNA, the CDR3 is TGCAGCGTCCGAAAGGCAGGGGCGCCAAACACCGGGGAGCTGTTTTTT.

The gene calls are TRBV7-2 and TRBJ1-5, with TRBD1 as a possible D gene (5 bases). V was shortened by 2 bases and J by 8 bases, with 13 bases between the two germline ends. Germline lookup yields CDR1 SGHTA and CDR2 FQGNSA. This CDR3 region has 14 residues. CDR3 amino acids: CASSLRAGREPQHF. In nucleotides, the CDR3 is TGTGCCAGCAGCTTACGGGCAGGGAGGGAGCCCCAGCATTTT.